This is a list of T cell receptor beta chains from one sample in a study of technical replicates of blood from a handful of donors. TCRdb's copy holds only in-frame clones and misses some; the assay was immunoSEQ multiplex PCR. The profile shows 80,000 to 95,000 clones, 90% to 97% of them singletons. The sample comprised T cells isolated from PBMCs. The receptors come from a human donor in good health. Both conserved end residues are part of each CDR3. Each record gives: J gene, V gene, clone size, D gene, CDR3 protein, CDR3 DNA. A D gene is named only where the DNA matches it firmly. Clone sizes are given selectively: once, few, many, or a class where the clone is expanded.

TRBJ2-7,TRBV2,.,TRBD1,CASRRAGTGDQEQYF,TGTGCCAGCAGAAGGGCCGGGACAGGGGACCAAGAGCAGTACTTC
TRBJ1-1,TRBV7-2,.,.,CASSLRGNTEAFF,TGTGCCAGCAGCTTAAGGGGGAACACTGAAGCTTTCTTT
TRBJ2-7,TRBV10-3,.,.,CAIAPSPYEQYF,TGTGCCATCGCGCCATCTCCCTACGAGCAGTACTTC
TRBJ2-7,TRBV9,.,.,CASSPGIGPETSYEQYF,TGTGCCAGCAGCCCGGGGATAGGACCGGAAACCTCCTACGAGCAGTACTTC
TRBJ2-3,TRBV27,.,.,CASSLRQIGDTQYF,TGTGCCAGCAGTTTGAGACAGATTGGAGATACGCAGTATTTT
TRBJ2-7,TRBV28,.,TRBD1,CASSLRTGSYEQYF,TGTGCCAGCAGTCTGAGGACAGGTTCCTACGAGCAGTACTTC
TRBJ2-7,TRBV4-3,.,TRBD2,CASSPVGTSLFWEQYF,TGCGCCAGCAGCCCGGTCGGGACTAGTCTTTTCTGGGAGCAGTACTTC
TRBJ2-5,TRBV7-8,.,.,CASSWGTIQETQYF,TGTGCCAGCAGCTGGGGGACAATCCAAGAGACCCAGTACTTC
TRBJ2-3,TRBV6-5,.,.,CASSYDFWRTDTQYF,TGTGCCAGCAGTTACGACTTCTGGAGGACAGATACGCAGTATTTT
TRBJ2-1,TRBV11-3,.,.,CASSFPGSGNEQFF,TGTGCCAGCAGCTTTCCGGGGTCGGGCAATGAGCAGTTCTTC
TRBJ1-1,TRBV30,.,.,CAWTVGQRGHF,TGTGCCTGGACTGTAGGGCAGAGGGGACACTTT
TRBJ1-2,TRBV9,.,.,CASSVGGFYGYTF,TGTGCCAGCAGCGTAGGCGGCTTCTATGGCTACACCTTC
TRBJ2-1,TRBV29-1,.,.,CSQLGEGEVGEQFF,TGCAGCCAACTAGGTGAGGGAGAGGTGGGTGAGCAGTTCTTC
TRBJ1-6,TRBV10-1,.,.,CASSDPRQTRNDSPLHF,TGCGCCAGCAGTGACCCAAGACAGACCAGAAACGATTCACCCCTCCACTTT
TRBJ2-7,TRBV29-1,.,.,CSVSDQYEQYF,TGCAGCGTAAGCGACCAATACGAGCAGTACTTC
TRBJ1-2,TRBV4-3,.,TRBD1,CASSQVTGGWSGYTF,TGCGCCAGCAGCCAAGTCACAGGGGGCTGGAGTGGCTACACCTTC
TRBJ2-3,TRBV6-6,.,.,CASTAPGSDTQYF,TGTGCCAGCACCGCCCCGGGGTCAGATACGCAGTATTTT
TRBJ2-7,TRBV14,.,TRBD2,CASSPLAVTYEQYF,TGTGCCAGCAGCCCCCTAGCGGTTACCTACGAGCAGTACTTC
TRBJ2-1,TRBV7-3,.,.,CASSYPLGGPYNEQFF,TGTGCCAGCAGCTACCCGTTAGGCGGTCCCTACAATGAGCAGTTCTTC
TRBJ2-4,TRBV7-2,.,.,CASSLGLAKNIQYF,TGTGCCAGCAGCTTGGGACTAGCCAAAAACATTCAGTACTTC
TRBJ1-1,TRBV19,.,.,CASSIQGGDTEAFF,TGTGCCAGTAGTATTCAGGGAGGGGACACTGAAGCTTTCTTT
TRBJ1-2,TRBV27,.,TRBD1,CASSFRGTGFDGYTF,TGTGCCAGCAGTTTTCGGGGGACAGGTTTTGATGGCTACACCTTC
TRBJ1-5,TRBV6-5,.,TRBD1,CASAGGLGQPQHF,TGTGCCAGCGCAGGGGGGTTAGGTCAGCCCCAGCATTTT
TRBJ1-5,TRBV7-8,.,.,CASSPLRGGWQPQHF,TGTGCCAGCAGCCCTTTGAGGGGGGGATGGCAGCCCCAGCATTTT
TRBJ2-1,TRBV15,once,TRBD1,CATSRGQGTGGNEQFF,TGTGCCACCAGCAGAGGCCAGGGGACAGGGGGAAATGAGCAGTTCTTC
TRBJ2-7,TRBV25-1,.,.,CASKGVGQTYEQYF,TGTGCCAGCAAGGGGGTCGGTCAGACCTACGAGCAGTACTTC
TRBJ2-2,TRBV6-5,.,TRBD2,CASSYDSGVNTGELFF,TGTGCCAGCAGCTACGATAGCGGGGTAAACACCGGGGAGCTGTTTTTT
TRBJ2-3,TRBV6-6,.,TRBD2,CASSYWTSGNTDTQYF,TGTGCCAGCAGTTACTGGACTAGCGGCAACACAGATACGCAGTATTTT